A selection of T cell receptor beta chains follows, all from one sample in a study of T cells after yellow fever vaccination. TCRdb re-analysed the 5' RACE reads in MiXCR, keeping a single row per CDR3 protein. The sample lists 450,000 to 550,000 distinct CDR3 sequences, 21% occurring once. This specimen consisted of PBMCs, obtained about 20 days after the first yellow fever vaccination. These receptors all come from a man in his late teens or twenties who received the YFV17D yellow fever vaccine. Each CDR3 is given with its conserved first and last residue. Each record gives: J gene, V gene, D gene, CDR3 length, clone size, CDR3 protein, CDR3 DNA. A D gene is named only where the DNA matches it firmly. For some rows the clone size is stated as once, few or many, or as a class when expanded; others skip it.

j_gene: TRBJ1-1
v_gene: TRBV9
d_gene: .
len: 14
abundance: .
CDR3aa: CASSPERQNTEAFF
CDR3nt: TGTGCCAGCAGCCCCGAAAGACAGAACACTGAAGCTTTCTTT

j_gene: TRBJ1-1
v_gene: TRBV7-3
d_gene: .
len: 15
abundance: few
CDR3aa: CASSLERRQGSEAFF
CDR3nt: TGTGCCAGCAGCTTAGAAAGACGGCAGGGCTCTGAAGCTTTCTTT

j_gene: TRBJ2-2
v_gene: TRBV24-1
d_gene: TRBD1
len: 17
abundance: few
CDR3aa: CATSESTGTGYTGELFF
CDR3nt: TGTGCCACCAGTGAGTCCACCGGGACAGGATACACCGGGGAGCTGTTTTTT

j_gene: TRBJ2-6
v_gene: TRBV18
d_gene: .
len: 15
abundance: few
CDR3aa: CASSTRGSGANVLTF
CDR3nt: TGTGCCAGCTCCACACGGGGCTCTGGGGCCAACGTCCTGACTTTC

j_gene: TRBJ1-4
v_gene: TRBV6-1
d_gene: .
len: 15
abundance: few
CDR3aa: CASTLPRASSEKLFF
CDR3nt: TGTGCCAGCACCCTTCCCAGGGCGAGTAGCGAAAAACTGTTTTTT

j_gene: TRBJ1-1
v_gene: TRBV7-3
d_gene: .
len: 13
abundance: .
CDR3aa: CASQGTGNTEAFF
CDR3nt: TGTGCCAGCCAGGGAACAGGGAACACTGAAGCTTTCTTT

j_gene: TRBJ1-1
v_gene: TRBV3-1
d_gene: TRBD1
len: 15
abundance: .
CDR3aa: CASSQGSHRGTEAFF
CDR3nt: TGTGCCAGCAGCCAAGGATCCCACAGGGGTACTGAAGCTTTCTTT

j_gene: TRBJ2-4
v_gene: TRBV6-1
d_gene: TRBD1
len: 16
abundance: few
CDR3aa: CASSRPGQVAKNIQYF
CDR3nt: TGTGCCAGCAGTAGACCGGGACAGGTAGCCAAAAACATTCAGTACTTC

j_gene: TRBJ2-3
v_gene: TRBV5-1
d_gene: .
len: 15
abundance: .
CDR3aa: CASSLGATRGDTQYF
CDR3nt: TGCGCCAGCAGCTTAGGAGCGACTAGAGGCGATACGCAGTATTTT

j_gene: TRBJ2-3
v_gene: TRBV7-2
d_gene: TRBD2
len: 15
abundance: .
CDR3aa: CASSFTAGSTDTQYF
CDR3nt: TGTGCCAGCAGCTTCACAGCGGGGAGCACAGATACGCAGTATTTT

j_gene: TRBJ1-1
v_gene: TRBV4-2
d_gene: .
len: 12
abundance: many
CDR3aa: CASSLSDTEAFF
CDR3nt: TGTGCCAGCAGCCTCAGTGATACTGAAGCTTTCTTT

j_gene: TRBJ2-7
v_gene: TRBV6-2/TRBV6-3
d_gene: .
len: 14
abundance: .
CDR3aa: CASSYLVVPGEQYF
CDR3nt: TGTGCCAGCAGTTACTTGGTAGTTCCCGGCGAGCAGTACTTC

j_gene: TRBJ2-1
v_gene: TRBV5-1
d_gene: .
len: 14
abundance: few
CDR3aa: CASSQRGPSDEQFF
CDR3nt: TGCGCCAGCAGCCAGCGCGGGCCTTCGGATGAGCAGTTCTTC

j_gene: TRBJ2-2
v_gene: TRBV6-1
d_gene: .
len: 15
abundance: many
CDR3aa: CASSPEGGWTGELFF
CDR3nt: TGTGCCAGCAGTCCTGAAGGGGGTTGGACCGGGGAGCTGTTTTTT

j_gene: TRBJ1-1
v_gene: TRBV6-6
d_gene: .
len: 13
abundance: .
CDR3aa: CASSWKGGTEAFF
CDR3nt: TGTGCCAGCAGTTGGAAAGGGGGCACTGAAGCTTTCTTT

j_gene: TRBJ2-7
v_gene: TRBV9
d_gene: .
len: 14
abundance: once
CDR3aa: CASSVSGDPYEQYF
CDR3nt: TGTGCCAGCAGCGTTAGCGGCGACCCCTACGAGCAGTACTTC

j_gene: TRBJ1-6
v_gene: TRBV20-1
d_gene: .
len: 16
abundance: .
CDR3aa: CSANRRDRPNNSPLHF
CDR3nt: TGCAGTGCTAACCGCCGGGACCGGCCGAATAATTCACCCCTCCACTTT

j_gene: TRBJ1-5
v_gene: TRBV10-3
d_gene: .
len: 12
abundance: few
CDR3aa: CAISAGSQPQHF
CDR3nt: TGTGCCATCAGCGCTGGGTCTCAGCCCCAGCATTTT

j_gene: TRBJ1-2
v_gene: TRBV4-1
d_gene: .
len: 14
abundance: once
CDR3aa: CASSQARANYGYTF
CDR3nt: TGCGCCAGCAGCCAAGCGCGAGCTAACTATGGCTACACCTTC

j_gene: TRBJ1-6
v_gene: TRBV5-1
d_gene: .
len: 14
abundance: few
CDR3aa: CASSLAWVGSPLHF
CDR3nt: TGCGCCAGCAGCTTGGCTTGGGTAGGATCACCCCTCCACTTT

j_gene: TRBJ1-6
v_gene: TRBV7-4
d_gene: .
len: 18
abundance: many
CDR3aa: CASSLDTQGVSYNSPLHF
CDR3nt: TGTGCCAGCAGCTTAGATACTCAGGGCGTTTCCTATAATTCACCCCTCCACTTT

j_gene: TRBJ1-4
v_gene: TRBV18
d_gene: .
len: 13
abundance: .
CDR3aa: CATARSNNEKLFF
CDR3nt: TGTGCCACAGCTCGGTCAAATAATGAAAAACTGTTTTTT

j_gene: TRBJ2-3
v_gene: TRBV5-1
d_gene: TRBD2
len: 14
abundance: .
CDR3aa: CASMSGGSTDTQYF
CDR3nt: TGCGCCAGCATGAGCGGGGGGAGCACAGATACGCAGTATTTT

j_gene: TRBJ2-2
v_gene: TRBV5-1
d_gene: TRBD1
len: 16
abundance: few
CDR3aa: CASSTGQGPNTGELFF
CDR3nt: TGCGCCAGCAGCACGGGACAGGGGCCGAACACCGGGGAGCTGTTTTTT

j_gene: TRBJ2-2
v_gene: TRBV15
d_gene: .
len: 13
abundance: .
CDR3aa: CATRTGLTGELFF
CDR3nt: TGTGCCACCAGAACCGGTTTGACCGGGGAGCTGTTTTTT

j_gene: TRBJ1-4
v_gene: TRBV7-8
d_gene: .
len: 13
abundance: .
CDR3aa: CASSLVVGGRLFF
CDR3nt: TGTGCCAGCAGCTTAGTAGTCGGAGGGAGGTTGTTTTTT

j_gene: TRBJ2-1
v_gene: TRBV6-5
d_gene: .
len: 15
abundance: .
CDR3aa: CASSTDGDFYNEQFF
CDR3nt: TGTGCCAGCAGTACGGATGGCGACTTCTACAATGAGCAGTTCTTC

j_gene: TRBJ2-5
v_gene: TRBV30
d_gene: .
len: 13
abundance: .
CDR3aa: CAWIPPNQETQYF
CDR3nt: TGTGCCTGGATCCCACCGAACCAGGAGACCCAGTACTTC

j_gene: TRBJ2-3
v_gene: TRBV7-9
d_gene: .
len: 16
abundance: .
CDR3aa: CASSPRGVRGTDTQYF
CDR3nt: TGTGCCAGCAGCCCCCGCGGGGTGCGGGGCACAGATACGCAGTATTTT

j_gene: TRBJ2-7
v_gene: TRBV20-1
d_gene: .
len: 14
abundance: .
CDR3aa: CSASLARGPDEQYF
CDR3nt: TGCAGTGCTAGCCTAGCCCGGGGTCCCGACGAGCAGTACTTC

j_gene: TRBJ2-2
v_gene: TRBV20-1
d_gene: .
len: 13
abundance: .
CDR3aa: CSALAGTTGELFF
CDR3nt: TGCAGTGCCCTCGCGGGGACCACCGGGGAGCTGTTTTTT

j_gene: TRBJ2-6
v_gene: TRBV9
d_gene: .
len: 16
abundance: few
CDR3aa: CASSVPRGRGANVLTF
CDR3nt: TGTGCCAGCAGCGTGCCCAGGGGTCGGGGGGCCAACGTCCTGACTTTC

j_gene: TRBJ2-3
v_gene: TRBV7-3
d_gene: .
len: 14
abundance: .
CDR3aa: CASSPGMGTDTQYF
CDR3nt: TGTGCCAGCTCTCCGGGGATGGGCACAGATACGCAGTATTTT

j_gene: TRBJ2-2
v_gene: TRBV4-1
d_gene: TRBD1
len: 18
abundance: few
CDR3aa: CASSQDPDRGRYIGELFF
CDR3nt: TGCGCCAGCAGCCAAGATCCGGACAGGGGGCGGTATATCGGGGAGCTGTTTTTT

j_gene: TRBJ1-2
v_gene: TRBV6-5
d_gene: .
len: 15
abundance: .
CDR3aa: CASSYSGGHNYGYTF
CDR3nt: TGTGCCAGCAGTTACTCTGGTGGGCATAACTATGGCTACACCTTC

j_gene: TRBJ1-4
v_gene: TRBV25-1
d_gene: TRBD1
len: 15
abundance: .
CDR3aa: CASSLPGTGSEKLFF
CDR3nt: TGTGCCAGCAGCCTCCCCGGGACAGGGAGTGAAAAACTGTTTTTT

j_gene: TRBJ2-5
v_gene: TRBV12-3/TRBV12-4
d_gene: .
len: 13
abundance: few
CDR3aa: CASSPRGFGTQYF
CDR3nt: TGTGCCAGCAGCCCGAGGGGATTTGGGACCCAGTACTTC

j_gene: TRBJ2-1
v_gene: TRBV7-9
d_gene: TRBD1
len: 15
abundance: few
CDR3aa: CASGYGTGTYNEQFF
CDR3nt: TGTGCCAGCGGCTACGGGACAGGGACCTACAATGAGCAGTTCTTC

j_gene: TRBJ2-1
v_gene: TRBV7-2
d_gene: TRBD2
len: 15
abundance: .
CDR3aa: CASSLGGWEGSEQFF
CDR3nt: TGTGCCAGCAGCTTGGGGGGGTGGGAAGGAAGTGAGCAGTTCTTC

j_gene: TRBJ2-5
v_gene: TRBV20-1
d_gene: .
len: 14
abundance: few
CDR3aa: CSARRATTRETQYF
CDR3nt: TGCAGTGCCCGCCGGGCGACTACTCGAGAGACCCAGTACTTC

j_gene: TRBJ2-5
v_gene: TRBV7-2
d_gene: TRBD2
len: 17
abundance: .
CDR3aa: CASSSLAGGPYQETQYF
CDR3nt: TGTGCCAGCAGTTCTCTGGCGGGGGGCCCGTACCAAGAGACCCAGTACTTC

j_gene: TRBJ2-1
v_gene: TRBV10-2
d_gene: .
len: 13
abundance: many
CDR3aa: CASRQRGVNEQFF
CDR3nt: TGCGCCAGCAGGCAGAGGGGGGTCAATGAGCAGTTCTTC

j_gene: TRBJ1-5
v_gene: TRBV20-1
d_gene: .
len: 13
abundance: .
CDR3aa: CSARDHQGQPQHF
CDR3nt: TGCAGTGCTAGAGATCACCAGGGGCAGCCCCAGCATTTT

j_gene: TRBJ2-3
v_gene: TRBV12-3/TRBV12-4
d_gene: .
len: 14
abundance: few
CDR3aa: CASSSGWVTDTQYF
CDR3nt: TGTGCCAGCAGTTCTGGTTGGGTCACAGATACGCAGTATTTT

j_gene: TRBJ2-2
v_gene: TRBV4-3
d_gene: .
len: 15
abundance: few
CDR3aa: CASSQEPSGAGELFF
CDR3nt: TGCGCCAGCAGCCAAGAGCCTAGTGGAGCCGGGGAGCTGTTTTTT

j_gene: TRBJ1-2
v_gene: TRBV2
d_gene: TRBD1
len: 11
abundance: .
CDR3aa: CASSRRDSLTF
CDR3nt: TGTGCCAGCAGCCGACGGGACAGTTTAACCTTC

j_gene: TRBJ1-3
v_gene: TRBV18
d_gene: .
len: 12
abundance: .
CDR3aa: CASSPEGNTIYF
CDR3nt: TGTGCCAGCTCACCAGAGGGAAACACCATATATTTT

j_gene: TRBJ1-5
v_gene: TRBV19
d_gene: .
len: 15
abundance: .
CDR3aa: CASSPGSYSNQPQHF
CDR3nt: TGTGCCAGTAGTCCGGGCAGCTATAGCAATCAGCCCCAGCATTTT

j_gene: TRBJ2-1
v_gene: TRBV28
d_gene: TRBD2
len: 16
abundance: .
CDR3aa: CATQTSSSGGRGEQFF
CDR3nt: TGTGCCACCCAGACATCGAGTAGCGGGGGGCGGGGTGAGCAGTTCTTC

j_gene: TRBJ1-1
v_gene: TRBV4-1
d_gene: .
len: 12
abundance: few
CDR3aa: CASSHGQFEAFF
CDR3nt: TGCGCCAGCAGCCATGGACAGTTTGAAGCTTTCTTT

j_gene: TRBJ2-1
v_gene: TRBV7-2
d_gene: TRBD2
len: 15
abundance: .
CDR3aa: CASSLVGGRIDEQFF
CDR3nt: TGTGCCAGCAGCTTAGTCGGGGGGAGAATCGATGAGCAGTTCTTC